This T cell receptor beta chain appears in the sequencing data of a study of control samples from healthy donors and cancer patients. The method was immunoSEQ multiplex PCR; TCRdb's version includes in-frame clones alone and lacks a portion of them. In the table there are 100,000 to 150,000 clones, approximately 90% of which are singletons. Trimming removed 2 bases at V and 3 bases at J, with 13 bases between. CDR3 length: 15 amino acids. From germline, CDR1 is SGHRS and CDR2 YFSETQ. The gene calls are TRBV5-1 and TRBJ2-3; TRBD2 might be the D (6 bases). The receptor was derived from a man younger than 35 in good health. Sample: blood. The CDR3 sequence: CASSFILAETDTQYF. The DNA of the CDR3 is TGCGCCAGCAGCTTCATACTAGCAGAGACAGATACGCAGTATTTT.